This entry features one T cell receptor beta chain sequence. Trimming took 6 bases from V and 10 from J; bases not matched to a gene: 15. There are 15 residues in the CDR3. In germline, CDR1 is LNHDA, CDR2 SQIVND (reference sequence). This entry belongs to a study of blood T cell repertoires in COVID-19. For the study at large: Collection of acute and convalescent COVID-19 samples took place in the United States, Italy and Spain. Nucleic acid was either cDNA or gDNA, and it came from T cells, B-cell-depleted T cells, or PBMCs.

The protocol was immunoSEQ multiplex PCR, while the TCRdb copy is restricted to in-frame clones and leaves out a portion. The repertoire holds about 200,000 clones, with approximately 91% as singletons. The chain couples TRBV19 to TRBJ2-1; 7 nucleotides agree with TRBD2. Material for sequencing was peripheral blood. The receptor comes from a man in his fifties with COVID-19, enrolled during active disease. The CDR3 nucleotides read TGTGCCAGTAGACGAGTATCCCCCTCGGGAGGAGAGCAGTTCTTC. Its protein is CASRRVSPSGGEQFF.